This TCR beta chain was documented in a study of T cell responses to AZD1222 COVID-19 vaccine (dated by TCRdb to about 2021). Some background on the complete study: AZD1222 recipients with second doses at about 4 weeks or about 12 weeks were pooled, because spike-specific TCR depth and breadth did not differ between schedules. A total of under 250 trial participants underwent TCR sequencing, of whom roughly 210 had received two doses of AZD1222 and approximately 26 had received two doses of the MenACWY control vaccine. Trial participants were enrolled into age subgroups of 18-55, 56-69 and 70-plus years, which contained around 150, 29 and 61 TCR-sequenced participants, respectively. What the authors observed across the whole study: A significant rise in spike-specific TCR breadth and depth was observed after two AZD1222 doses relative to day 0 and relative to MenACWY recipients. Conclusions about previously exposed vaccinees were limited because only a handful of AZD1222 recipients were SARS-CoV-2 seropositive at baseline. In the small 56-69-year group, the increase in depth fell short of significance, most likely because of low power. Most participants were white British and females outnumbered males, and the authors suggested that clonal diversity may have been underestimated. Because no samples from the day 14 peak response were available, repertoires could be characterized only after the peak T cell response. Nearly half of unique spike-specific TCRs reportedly recognized epitopes outside regions mutated in the B.1.351 and B.1.1.7 variants. Vaccine-associated CD4 TCRs spanned the whole spike protein, with dominant responses in regions 160-218 and 743-854.

The CDR3 regions of human TCRbeta chains were subjected to immunosequencing. Per the source publication's procedure: Repertoire TCRs were matched against a reference library of SARS-CoV-2-specific TCRs generated with the MIRA antigen-specificity platform. Breadth meant the fraction of unique TCRs that were SARS-CoV-2-associated, whereas depth meant the fraction of total T cells that were SARS-CoV-2-associated. Using the MIRA data, every spike-specific TCR was mapped to the spike region that the TCR reacted to and assigned to either a CD4 or a CD8 class. Log10-transformed breadth and depth values were compared by one-way ANOVA with Sidak's multiple comparisons tests. The source is immuneACCESS, and TCRdb retained only in-frame sequences with V and J called. Part of the clones is not carried over; for the studies checked, unresolved V genes explain less than half of this, and the remainder is unexplained. V, J and clone size reflect that table, while D and trimming were determined from the DNA. This sample holds more than 95,000 clones; roughly 91% were observed only once. 7% to 10% of the sample comes from the top ten.

About this clone itself: It has no known antigen specificity. Per-base quality was not reported, and no clone a single base away is much larger than it.

Including cysteine and phenylalanine, the CDR3 has 14 amino acids. The only DNA kept is the CDR3, 42 bases in frame from the first base. The germline V gene (reference sequence) sets CDR1 to MNHEY and CDR2 to SMNVEV. The V and J ends are trimmed by 3 bases and 8 bases, leaving 13 bases between them. The time point label on this specimen signifies: baseline before first vaccination. Samples from vaccinated people were obtained from the UK trials COV001 and COV002, which included a single-blind randomized controlled phase 2/3 trial of AZD1222 (ChAdOx1 nCoV-19) in healthy adults. For TCRbeta chain sequencing, PBMC samples were collected from trial participants at day 0 and at day 28 after the second dose.

Sequencing used peripheral blood, obtained on day 0 of AZD1222 vaccination. The receptor was isolated from an adult in good health. The sequence links TRBV27 to TRBJ1-4; the D gene identity is not certain. The CDR3 reads as follows: CASSLGRPEEKLFF. DNA sequence: TGTGCCAGCAGTTTGGGCAGACCAGAGGAAAAACTGTTTTTT. With all but the CDR3 taken from the reference TRBV27 and TRBJ1-4 genes, the full variable domain is: EAQVTQNPRYLITVTGKKLTVTCSQNMNHEYMSWYRQDPGLGLRQIYYSMNVEVTDKGDVPEGYKVSRKEKRNFPLILESPSPNQTSLYFCASSLGRPEEKLFFGSGTQLSVL.